Reported below is one T cell receptor (beta chain). Source study methods: Amplification from reference gene primers served as the basis for estimated nucleated cell counts. Sequencing used immunoSEQ multiplex PCR; TCRdb keeps in-frame clones, though not all of them. V and J calls and clone size come straight from that table; D and trimming were deduced from the DNA. The sample includes 200,000 to 250,000 clones, nearly 90% of them seen just once. The sample is drawn from a study of blood T cell repertoires in COVID-19. Overall study context: The United States, Italy and Spain provided the acute and convalescent COVID-19 samples. PBMCs, B-cell-depleted T cells, or T cells were the source of the cDNA or gDNA that made up the material.

This CDR3 has 13 residues. V lost 3 bases and J 3 bases, leaving 12 bases between the germline ends. The germline V gene has CDR1 DFQATT and CDR2 SNEGSKA (reference sequence). Input material: peripheral blood. The J gene is TRBJ2-7, the V gene TRBV20-1; a possible D gene is TRBD1 (5 bases). The source of this sequence is a man younger than 35 with active or convalescent COVID-19. For the CDR3, the DNA is TGCAGTGCTAGTGGCCGACAGTACTACGAGCAGTACTTC. Encoded protein: CSASGRQYYEQYF.